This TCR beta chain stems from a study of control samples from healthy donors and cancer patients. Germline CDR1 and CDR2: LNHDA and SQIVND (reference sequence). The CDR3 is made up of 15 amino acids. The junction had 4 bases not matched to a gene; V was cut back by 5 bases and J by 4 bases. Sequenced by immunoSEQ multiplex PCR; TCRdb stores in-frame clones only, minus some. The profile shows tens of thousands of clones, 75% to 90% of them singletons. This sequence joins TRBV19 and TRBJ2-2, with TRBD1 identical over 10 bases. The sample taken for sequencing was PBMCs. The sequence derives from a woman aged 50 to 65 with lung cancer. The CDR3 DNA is TGTGCCAGTAGTGGGGACAGGGGTTTCACCGGGGAGCTGTTTTTT. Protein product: CASSGDRGFTGELFF.